The T cell receptor beta chain under discussion was sequenced for a study of T cell repertoires in cytomegalovirus infection. To note about this clonotype: Antigen unknown.

Via MiXCR, TCRdb re-called the reads, giving one row per CDR3 protein. The data hold fewer than 350,000 distinct CDR3 sequences, with around 29% observed a single time. Germline V gene lookup returns CDR1 SEHNR and CDR2 FQNEAQ (reference sequence). V lost 5 bases and J lost 6, with 13 bases in between. This CDR3 region has 14 residues. The sequence came from a human donor in good health (CMV status not recorded). Some clones in this sample may be carry-over from other donors' samples. V is TRBV7-9 and J is TRBJ1-4; D unresolved. This sample comprised cultured PBMCs, obtained from culture after CMV antigen stimulation. The CDR3 region is CASSPGIEDEKLFF. The CDR3 DNA reads as TGTGCCAGCAGCCCCGGGATCGAAGATGAAAAACTGTTTTTT.